Each of the 8 T cell receptor beta chains below was sequenced from the same sample in a study of blood T cells in healthy people across ages. The use of a sample-barcoded 5' primer and a J-beta primer mix characterized a second PCR of roughly 7 to 11 cycles. TCRdb redid the calling of the 5' RACE reads with MiXCR, one entry per CDR3 protein. The sample lists about 1.5 million distinct CDR3 sequences, around 39% occurring once. Sequencing input: blood. The receptors derive from a woman younger than 35 in good health.

This clonotype has more than one count but fewer than ten. The chain carries TRBV10-3 and TRBJ2-7; TRBD1 might be the D (5 bases). The CDR3 is made up of 14 amino acids. The V end lost 7 bases, the J end lost 2 bases, and 15 bases lay between the germline ends. From germline, CDR1 is ENHRY and CDR2 SYGVKD. Written as DNA, the CDR3 is TGTGCCATCACCGCGTCACAGGACGCCTACGAGCAGTACTTC. Its translation is CAITASQDAYEQYF.

This rearrangement joins TRBV5-1 to TRBJ2-1; the match to TRBD2 covers 8 bases. V shed 6 bases, J shed 7 bases, and the junction held 21 bases outside the gene matches. The CDR3 covers 18 residues. Germline loops: CDR1 SGHRS, CDR2 YFSETQ. The CDR3 loop is CASTPFSSGEVSWNEQFF. CDR3 DNA: TGCGCCAGCACCCCTTTTAGTAGCGGGGAGGTGAGTTGGAATGAGCAGTTCTTC.

The chain joins TRBV20-1 to TRBJ1-1; D gene uncertain. V gave up 4 bases and J gave up 3 bases, with 12 bases separating them. Germline CDR1 is DFQATT and CDR2 is SNEGSKA (reference sequence). There are 13 residues in the CDR3. The CDR3 DNA sequence: TGCAGTGCTATGCCCGCTGGGGACACTGAAGCTTTCTTT. As protein: CSAMPAGDTEAFF.

This clonotype was seen just once. This chain links TRBV27 with TRBJ1-1, with D perhaps matching TRBD1 (5 bases). CDR1 MNHEY and CDR2 SMNVEV come from the germline V gene (reference sequence). The CDR3 covers 16 residues. V was pared by 3 bases and J by 7 bases, with 21 bases between. The CDR3 reads CASSFSPLGRGSEAFF. In nucleotides, the CDR3 is TGTGCCAGCAGTTTTTCACCCCTTGGGCGGGGCAGTGAAGCTTTCTTT.

The chain carries TRBV2 and TRBJ2-7; the D call may be TRBD1 or TRBD2 (5 bases each). The CDR3 loop spans 12 amino acids. Germline values: CDR1 SNHLY, CDR2 FYNNEI. V was shortened by 8 bases and J by 7 bases, with 15 bases between the two germline ends. The CDR3 region has the DNA TGTGCCAGCGGGGGAGATAACAATGAGCAGTACTTC. Protein product: CASGGDNNEQYF. Together with reference TRBV2 and TRBJ2-7, the CDR3 gives the full variable domain: EPEVTQTPSHQVTQMGQEVILRCVPISNHLYFYWYRQILGQKVEFLVSFYNNEISEKSEIFDDQFSVERPDGSNFTLKIRSTKLEDSAMYFCASGGDNNEQYFGPGTRLTVT.

V gene TRBV7-8 combines with J gene TRBJ2-1; tentative D call: TRBD1 (6 bases). There are 14 residues in the CDR3. Trimming took 5 bases from V and 5 from J, leaving 13 bases between them. Germline CDR1 and CDR2: SGHVS and FQNEAQ. This CDR3 reads CASSRDRINNEQFF. CDR3 nucleotide sequence: TGTGCCAGCAGCCGTGACAGGATAAACAATGAGCAGTTCTTC.

CDR3 bases: TGTGCCAGCAGCGCGTGGGACGGTAGCACAGATACGCAGTATTTT. The encoded protein is CASSAWDGSTDTQYF. This chain links TRBV9 with TRBJ2-3, with D perhaps assigned TRBD1 or TRBD2 (5 bases each). Germline assignment: CDR1 SGDLS and CDR2 YYNGEE. V lost 3 bases and J lost 0, with 11 bases in between. The CDR3 spans 15 residues.

This clonotype appeared a single time. V usage is TRBV6-5 and J usage is TRBJ2-7, with D possibly being TRBD1 (5 bases). CDR1 and CDR2 from the germline V gene are MNHEY and SVGAGI. CDR3 length equals 14 residues. The germline V and J ends were trimmed by 0 bases and 3 bases, with 9 bases remaining between them. CDR3 region: CASSYSGEIYEQYF. DNA of the CDR3: TGTGCCAGCAGTTACTCAGGGGAAATCTACGAGCAGTACTTC.